These 15 T cell receptor beta chains came from one sample sequenced in a study of T cells in women clearing cervical HPV infection. Libraries were prepared by immunoSEQ multiplex PCR; TCRdb keeps only in-frame clonotypes and omits some of them. This listing includes some 16,000 clones. Sequencing was done on a sample of blood buffy coat. These receptors came from a woman aged 18 to 75 with a cervical HPV16 infection that either progressed to CIN3+ or cleared (not recorded which).

Worth noting for this clone: The CDR3 end lies 3 residues beyond the end of the read and is filled in from the germline J gene. The chain uses TRBV7-9 and TRBJ2-2, with 8 bases identical to TRBD1. The CDR3 loop spans 14 amino acids. V shed 4 bases, J shed 8 bases, and the junction held 6 bases outside the gene matches. Germline V gene lookup returns CDR1 SEHNR and CDR2 FQNEAQ (reference sequence). Here the CDR3 reads CASSSRGPVGELFF. The DNA read from the CDR3 is TGTGCCAGCAGCTCCAGGGGGCCCGTGGGGGAG.

As regards this clone: The read comes to an end 3 residues before the CDR3 does, leaving the germline J gene to fill in the end. The chain combines TRBV19 with TRBJ1-2; 8 bases align to TRBD1. V trimming: 7 bases; J trimming: 5 bases; junction bases outside the gene matches: 9. This CDR3 has 14 amino acids. In germline, CDR1 is LNHDA, CDR2 SQIVND (reference sequence). The DNA read from the CDR3 is TGTGCCAGTAATGGACAGGGAGGAGTGTATGGC. Its protein is CASNGQGGVYG. The entire CDR3 reads CASNGQGGVYGYTF. The full variable domain, rest sourced from reference TRBV19 and TRBJ1-2, is DGGITQSPKYLFRKEGQNVTLSCEQNLNHDAMYWYRQDPGQGLRLIYYSQIVNDFQKGDIAEGYSVSREKKESFPLTVTSAQKNPTAFYLCASNGQGGVYGYTFGSGTRLTVV.

Comment on this clone: The read ends 3 residues early relative to the CDR3; the germline J gene fills the gap. The rearrangement joins TRBV2 to TRBJ2-5; no definite D call. Germline V gene data show CDR1 as SNHLY and CDR2 as FYNNEI. The CDR3 spans 14 residues. V was clipped by 3 bases and J by 7 bases, with 15 bases between them. CDR3 amino acids: CASSDDSWMGTQYF. CDR3 DNA (partial): TGTGCCAGCAGTGACGACTCCTGGATGGGGACC.

As to this clone: The read ends 3 residues shy of where the CDR3 ends; the end is completed using the germline J gene. The chain is built from TRBV29-1 and TRBJ2-2; 8 bases line up with TRBD1. The germline gives CDR1 SQVTM, CDR2 ANQGSEA. CDR3 length: 13 residues. J lost 7 bases, V lost 8 bases, and 9 bases had no gene match. The CDR3 region is CSITQGAGGELFF. The sequenced CDR3 bases are TGCAGCATTACGCAGGGGGCGGGCGGGGAG.

The CDR3 is CASSSYQGANYNEQFF. CDR3 DNA (partial): TGTGCCAGCAGCTCATACCAGGGGGCAAACTACAATGAG. J is TRBJ2-1 and V is TRBV7-8; TRBD1 agrees at 8 bases. The missing CDR3 end, 3 residues past where the read stops, is filled in from the germline J gene. From germline, CDR1 is SGHVS and CDR2 FQNEAQ. The CDR3 contains 16 residues. The junction had 8 bases not matched to a gene; V was cut back by 4 bases and J by 3 bases. Together with reference TRBV7-8 and TRBJ2-1, the CDR3 gives the full variable domain: GAGVSQSPRYKVAKRGQDVALRCDPISGHVSLFWYQQALGQGPEFLTYFQNEAQLDKSGLPSDRFFAERPEGSVSTLKIQRTQQEDSAVYLCASSSYQGANYNEQFFGPGTRLTVL.

Points on this clone: From the germline J gene comes the end of the CDR3, since the read stops 3 residues before it. The chain couples TRBV29-1 to TRBJ1-5; no clear D. CDR1 SQVTM and CDR2 ANQGSEA come from the germline V gene. Deletions cut 0 bases from V and 2 bases from J, with 8 bases between. The CDR3 is made up of 14 amino acids. CDR3 DNA (partial): TGCAGCGTTGAAGAGGGTAGGGGCAATCAGCCC. This sequence encodes CSVEEGRGNQP. The whole CDR3 is CSVEEGRGNQPQHF.

With regard to this clone: The read finishes 3 residues shy of the CDR3 end, and the germline J gene is used to complete it. The rearrangement uses TRBV29-1 and TRBJ1-3; TRBD1 is a possible D gene (5 bases). The CDR3 loop spans 13 amino acids. Germline V gives CDR1 SQVTM, CDR2 ANQGSEA. V gave up 4 bases and J gave up 3 bases, with 10 bases separating them. This chain's CDR3 is CSVGEGLGNTIYF. The sequenced CDR3 bases are TGCAGCGTTGGAGAGGGGCTTGGAAACACC.

With regard to this clone: The sequence runs out 3 residues before the end of the CDR3; the remainder is reconstructed from the germline J gene. The rearrangement joins TRBV7-2 to TRBJ2-5; the D gene is possibly TRBD1 (5 bases). Trimming removed 3 bases at V and 4 bases at J, with 12 bases between. Germline V gene data show CDR1 as SGHTA and CDR2 as FQGNSA. This CDR3 is 14 amino acids long. The CDR3 DNA, read in part, is TGTGCCAGCAGCTTCATCCAGGGCGGAGAGACC. Protein: CASSFIQGGET. The full CDR3 protein reads CASSFIQGGETQYF.

Note on this clone: The DNA ends 3 residues before the CDR3 does, and the rest of the CDR3 is filled in from the germline J gene. The V call is TRBV5-6, the J call TRBJ2-7; TRBD1 matches 11 bases. Trimming took 1 base from V and 5 from J; bases not matched to a gene: 5. CDR1 is SGHDT, CDR2 YYEEEE, per germline. The CDR3 totals 15 residues. CDR3 in amino acids: CASSLIGQGAHEQYF. Partial CDR3 DNA: TGTGCCAGCAGCTTGATCGGACAGGGGGCCCACGAG.

About this clone itself: Sequencing ends 3 residues short of the CDR3 end; the germline J gene provides the rest. The chain recombines TRBV6-1 with TRBJ1-2; 9 bases are a match to TRBD1. The germline gives CDR1 MNHNS, CDR2 SASEGT. This CDR3 contains 14 residues. CDR3 DNA, as far as it was read: TGTGCCAGCAGTGAAGGGGACAGGGTTAAGGGC. Translated: CASSEGDRVKG. The CDR3 reads in full as CASSEGDRVKGYTF.

Of note for this clone: Sequencing ends 3 residues short of the CDR3 end; the germline J gene provides the rest. This sample includes further DNA sequences coding for the same CDR3. V and J are TRBV7-9 and TRBJ1-1; 7 bases align to TRBD1. Germline assignment: CDR1 SEHNR and CDR2 FQNEAQ (reference sequence). V shed 6 bases and J 0 bases; nucleotides not matched to a gene: 4. The CDR3 sequence is 14 residues long. CDR3 DNA, as far as it was read: TGTGCCAGCAGAACAGACAGGGTGAACACTGAA. Protein sequence: CASRTDRVNTE. The whole CDR3 protein is CASRTDRVNTEAFF.

In the case of this clone: Read coverage stops 3 residues before the CDR3 terminus; the germline J gene supplies the remainder. This rearrangement joins TRBV7-9 to TRBJ2-2, with 9 positions matching TRBD1. V was clipped by 5 bases and J by 3 bases; unmatched bases: 1. The CDR3 has 14 amino acids. Germline lookup yields CDR1 SEHNR and CDR2 FQNEAQ (reference sequence). The CDR3 DNA, read in part, is TGTGCCAGCAGCAGACAGGGGGACACCGGGGAG. Encoded protein: CASSRQGDTGE. The entire CDR3 protein reads CASSRQGDTGELFF.

This clone registers medium-sized by frequency. The sequence runs out 3 residues before the end of the CDR3; the remainder is reconstructed from the germline J gene. V gene TRBV19 combines with J gene TRBJ2-4; D not resolved. This CDR3 has 16 amino acids. The germline gives CDR1 LNHDA, CDR2 SQIVND (reference sequence). V gave up 1 base and J gave up 1 base, with 11 bases separating them. The CDR3 is CASSIVAKGAKNIQYF. CDR3 bases read: TGTGCCAGTAGTATAGTGGCAAAGGGTGCCAAAAACATT.

The CDR3 loop is CASRTGTGNEKLFF. Incomplete CDR3 DNA: TGCGCCAGCAGAACCGGGACAGGGAATGAAAAA. This chain uses TRBV5-1 with TRBJ1-4; 9 bases align to TRBD1. The DNA ends 3 residues before the CDR3 does, and the rest of the CDR3 is filled in from the germline J gene. Germline V gene data show CDR1 as SGHRS and CDR2 as YFSETQ. Losses at the gene ends were 5 bases for V and 5 bases for J; bases not matched to a gene: 4. The CDR3 has 14 amino acids.

A note on this clone: The CDR3 end falls 3 residues outside the read, so it is completed with the germline J gene. V usage is TRBV2 and J usage is TRBJ1-6; a weak D match, TRBD1 (6 bases). This CDR3 spans 14 amino acids. V lost 7 bases and J lost 6, with 13 bases in between. Germline loops: CDR1 SNHLY, CDR2 FYNNEI. Partial CDR3 DNA: TGTGCCAGCAAAAAGGACAGCCCTAATTCACCC. Amino acid sequence: CASKKDSPNSP. The whole CDR3 reads CASKKDSPNSPLHF. The full variable domain, completed using reference TRBV2 and TRBJ1-6, is EPEVTQTPSHQVTQMGQEVILRCVPISNHLYFYWYRQILGQKVEFLVSFYNNEISEKSEIFDDQFSVERPDGSNFTLKIRSTKLEDSAMYFCASKKDSPNSPLHFGNGTRLTVT.